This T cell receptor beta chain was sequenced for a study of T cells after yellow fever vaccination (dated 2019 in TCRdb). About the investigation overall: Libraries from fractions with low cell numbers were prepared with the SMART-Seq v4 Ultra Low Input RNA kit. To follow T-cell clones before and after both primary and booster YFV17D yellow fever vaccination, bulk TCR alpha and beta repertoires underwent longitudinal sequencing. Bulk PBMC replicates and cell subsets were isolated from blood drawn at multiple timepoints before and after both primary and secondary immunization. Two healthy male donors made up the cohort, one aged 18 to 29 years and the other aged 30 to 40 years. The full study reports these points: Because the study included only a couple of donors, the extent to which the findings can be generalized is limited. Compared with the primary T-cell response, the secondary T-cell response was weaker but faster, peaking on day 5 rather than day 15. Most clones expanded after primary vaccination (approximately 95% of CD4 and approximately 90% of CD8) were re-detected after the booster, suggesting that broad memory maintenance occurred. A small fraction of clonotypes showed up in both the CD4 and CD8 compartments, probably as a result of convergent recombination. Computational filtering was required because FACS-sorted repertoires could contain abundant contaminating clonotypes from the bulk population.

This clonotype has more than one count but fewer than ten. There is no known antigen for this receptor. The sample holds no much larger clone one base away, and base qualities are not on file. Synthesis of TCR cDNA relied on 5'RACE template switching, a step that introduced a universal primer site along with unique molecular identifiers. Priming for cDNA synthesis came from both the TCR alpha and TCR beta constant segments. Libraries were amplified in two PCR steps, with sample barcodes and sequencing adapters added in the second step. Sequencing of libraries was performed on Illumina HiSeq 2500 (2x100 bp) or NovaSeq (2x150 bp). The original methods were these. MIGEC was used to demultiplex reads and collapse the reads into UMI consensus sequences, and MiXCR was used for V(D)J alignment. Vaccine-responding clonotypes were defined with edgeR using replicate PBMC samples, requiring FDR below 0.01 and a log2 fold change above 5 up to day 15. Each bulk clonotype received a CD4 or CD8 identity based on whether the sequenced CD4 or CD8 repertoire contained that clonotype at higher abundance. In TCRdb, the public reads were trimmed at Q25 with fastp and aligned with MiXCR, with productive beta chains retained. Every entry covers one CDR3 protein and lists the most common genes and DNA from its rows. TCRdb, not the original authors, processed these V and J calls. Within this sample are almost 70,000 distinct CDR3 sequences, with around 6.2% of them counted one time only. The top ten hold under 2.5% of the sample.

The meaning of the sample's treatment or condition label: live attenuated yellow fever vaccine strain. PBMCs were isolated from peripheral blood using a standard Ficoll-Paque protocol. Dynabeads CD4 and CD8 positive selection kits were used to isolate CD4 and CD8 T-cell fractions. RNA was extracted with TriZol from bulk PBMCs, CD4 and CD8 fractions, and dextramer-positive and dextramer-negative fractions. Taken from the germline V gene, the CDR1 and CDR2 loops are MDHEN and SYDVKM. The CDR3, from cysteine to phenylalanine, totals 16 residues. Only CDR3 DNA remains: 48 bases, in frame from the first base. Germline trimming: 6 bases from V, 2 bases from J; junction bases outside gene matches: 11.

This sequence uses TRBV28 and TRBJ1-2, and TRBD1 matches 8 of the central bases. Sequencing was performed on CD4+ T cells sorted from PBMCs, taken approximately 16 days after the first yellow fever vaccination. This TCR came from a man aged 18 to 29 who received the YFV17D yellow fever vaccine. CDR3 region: CASSLTGQGWNYGYTF. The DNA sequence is TGTGCCAGCAGCCTAACCGGACAGGGATGGAACTATGGCTACACCTTC.